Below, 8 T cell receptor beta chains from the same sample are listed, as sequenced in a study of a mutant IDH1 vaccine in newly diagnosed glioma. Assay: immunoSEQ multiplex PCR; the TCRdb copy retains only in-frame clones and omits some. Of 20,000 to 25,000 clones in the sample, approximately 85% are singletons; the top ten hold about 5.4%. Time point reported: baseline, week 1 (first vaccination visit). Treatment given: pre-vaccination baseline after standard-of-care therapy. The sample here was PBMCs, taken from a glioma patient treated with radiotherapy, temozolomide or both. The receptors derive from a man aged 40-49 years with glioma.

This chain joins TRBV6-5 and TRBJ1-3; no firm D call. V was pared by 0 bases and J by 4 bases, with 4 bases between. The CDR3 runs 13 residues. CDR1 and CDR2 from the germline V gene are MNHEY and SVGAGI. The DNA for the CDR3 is TGTGCCAGCAGTTACTCCGTGGGAAACACCATATATTTT. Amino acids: CASSYSVGNTIYF.

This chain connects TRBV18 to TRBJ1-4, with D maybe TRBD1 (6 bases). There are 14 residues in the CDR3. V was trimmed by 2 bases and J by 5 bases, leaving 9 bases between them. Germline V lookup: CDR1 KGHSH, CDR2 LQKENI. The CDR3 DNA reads TGTGCCAGCTCACCAACAGGGTTCAATGAAAAACTGTTTTTT. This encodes CASSPTGFNEKLFF.

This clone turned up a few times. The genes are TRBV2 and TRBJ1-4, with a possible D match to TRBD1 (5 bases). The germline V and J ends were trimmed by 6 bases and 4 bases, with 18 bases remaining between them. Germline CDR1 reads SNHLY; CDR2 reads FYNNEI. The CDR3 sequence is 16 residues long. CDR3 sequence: CASRPGGGTFNEKLFF. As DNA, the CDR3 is TGTGCCAGCAGACCCGGTGGGGGAACCTTTAATGAAAAACTGTTTTTT.

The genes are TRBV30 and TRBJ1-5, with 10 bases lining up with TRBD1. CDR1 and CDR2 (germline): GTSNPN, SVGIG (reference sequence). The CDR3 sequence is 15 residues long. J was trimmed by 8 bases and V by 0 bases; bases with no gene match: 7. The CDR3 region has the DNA TGTGCCTGGAGTGTTGGGACAGGGGTTTTGGAGCCCCAGCATTTT. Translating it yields CAWSVGTGVLEPQHF.

CDR3 sequence: CASSLGDSVDGNTIYF. CDR3 DNA sequence: TGTGCCAGCAGCTTGGGGGACAGTGTTGATGGAAACACCATATATTTT. The gene calls are TRBV5-8 and TRBJ1-3, with TRBD1 matching over 7 bases. The CDR3 contains 16 residues. The V gene end was trimmed by 0 bases and the J gene end by 3 bases; junction bases not matched to a gene: 6. CDR1 SGHTS and CDR2 YDEGEE come from the germline V gene.

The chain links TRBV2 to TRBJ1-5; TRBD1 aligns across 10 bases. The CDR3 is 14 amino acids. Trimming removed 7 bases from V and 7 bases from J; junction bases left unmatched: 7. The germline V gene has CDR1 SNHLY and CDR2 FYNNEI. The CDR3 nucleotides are TGTGCCAGCACCGCGACAGGGGGCGCCCAGCCCCAGCATTTT. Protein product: CASTATGGAQPQHF.

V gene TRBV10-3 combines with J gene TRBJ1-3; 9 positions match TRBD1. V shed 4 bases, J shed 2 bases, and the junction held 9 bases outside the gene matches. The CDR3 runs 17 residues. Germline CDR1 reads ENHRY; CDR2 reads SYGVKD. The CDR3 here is CAISGETGGIAGNTIYF. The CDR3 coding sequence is TGTGCCATCAGTGGGGAGACAGGGGGTATCGCTGGAAACACCATATATTTT.

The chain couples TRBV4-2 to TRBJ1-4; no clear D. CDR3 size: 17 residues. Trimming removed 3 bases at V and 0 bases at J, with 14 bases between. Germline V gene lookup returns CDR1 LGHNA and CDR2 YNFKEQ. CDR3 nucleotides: TGTGCCAGCAGCCAGGGAGCAGTACGAGCAACTAATGAAAAACTGTTTTTT. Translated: CASSQGAVRATNEKLFF.